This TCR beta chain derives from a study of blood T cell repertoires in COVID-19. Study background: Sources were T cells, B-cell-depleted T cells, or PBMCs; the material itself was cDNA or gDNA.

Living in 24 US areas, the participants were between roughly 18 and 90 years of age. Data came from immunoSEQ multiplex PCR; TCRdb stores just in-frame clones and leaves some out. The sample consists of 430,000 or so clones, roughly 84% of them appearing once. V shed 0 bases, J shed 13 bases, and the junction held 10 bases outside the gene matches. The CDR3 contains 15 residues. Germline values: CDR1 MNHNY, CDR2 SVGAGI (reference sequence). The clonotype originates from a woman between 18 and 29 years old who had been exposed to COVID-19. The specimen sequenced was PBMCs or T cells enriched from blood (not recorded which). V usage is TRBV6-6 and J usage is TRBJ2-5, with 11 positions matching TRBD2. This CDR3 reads CASSYSGLAGPQWYF. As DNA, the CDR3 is TGTGCCAGCAGTTACTCAGGACTAGCGGGCCCGCAGTGGTACTTC.